This T cell receptor beta chain was retrieved from a study of blood T cell repertoires in COVID-19. Allocation to cohorts depended on clinical history reported by the participants. Recovered Cohort 3 donors showed two negative PCRs, clearance, or symptom resolution. Generated by immunoSEQ multiplex PCR, the TCRdb table keeps only in-frame clones and is missing some. The sample shows under 350,000 clones, around nine tenths of them seen only once. The germline V gene encodes CDR1 MNHEY and CDR2 SMNVEV (reference sequence). Losses at the gene ends were 7 bases for V and 0 bases for J; bases not matched to a gene: 3. The CDR3 has 13 residues.

The chain uses TRBV27 and TRBJ2-7; TRBD1 agrees at 7 bases. This TCR was sampled from a man between 60 and 70 years old who had recovered from COVID-19. Sequencing was performed on PBMCs or T cells enriched from blood (not recorded which). Here the CDR3 DNA reads TGTGCCAGCAAAAGGGACAGCTCCTACGAGCAGTACTTC. This translates into CASKRDSSYEQYF.